The 9 T cell receptor beta chains in this list originate from one sample, sequenced in a study of human CD4 T cells and Enterobacteriaceae. Sorting took every CD4+ cell except CD45RA+CCR7+CD95- naive cells, reaching over 98% purity. Assay used: immunoSEQ multiplex PCR; TCRdb lists only in-frame clones, some missing. The sample shows fewer than 35,000 clones, roughly 80% of them seen only once. Input material: memory CD4+ T cells from blood. The receptors were gathered from a human donor in good health.

This rearrangement joins TRBV5-1 to TRBJ2-1; 10 bases match TRBD2. From germline, CDR1 is SGHRS and CDR2 YFSETQ. The CDR3 runs 16 residues. V trimming: 7 bases; J trimming: 0 bases; junction bases outside the gene matches: 7. The CDR3 protein is CASSGLAATSYNEQFF. The CDR3 DNA reads TGCGCCAGCTCTGGACTAGCGGCGACCTCCTACAATGAGCAGTTCTTC.

J is TRBJ1-4 and V is TRBV5-6; no clear D gene. The CDR3 sequence is 15 residues long. V was cut by 1 base and J by 8 bases, with 15 bases left in between. Germline V gene sequence: CDR1 SGHDT, CDR2 YYEEEE. CDR3 in amino acids: CASSLFQVEGEKLFF. CDR3 bases: TGTGCCAGCAGCTTGTTTCAGGTCGAAGGCGAAAAACTGTTTTTT.

This clone came up once. V usage is TRBV29-1 and J usage is TRBJ1-4; D uncertain. With 4 bases removed from V and 4 bases from J, the gap between germline ends came to 7 bases. The germline V gene encodes CDR1 SQVTM and CDR2 ANQGSEA. The CDR3 length is 12 residues. The CDR3 DNA is TGCAGCGTTGCCCTATTTAATGAAAAACTGTTTTTT. Translation gives CSVALFNEKLFF.

V is TRBV11-2 and J is TRBJ2-7; 8 nucleotides agree with TRBD1. Germline loops: CDR1 SGHAT, CDR2 FQNNGV. The CDR3 loop spans 16 amino acids. V trimming: 4 bases; J trimming: 3 bases; junction bases outside the gene matches: 11. In nucleotides, the CDR3 is TGTGCCAGCAGCTCCCCGGACATCAGGGGGCTCTACGAGCAGTACTTC. As protein: CASSSPDIRGLYEQYF.

The chain has TRBV19 and TRBJ1-2; a weak D match, TRBD1 (5 bases). CDR1 is LNHDA and CDR2 is SQIVND in the germline V gene (reference sequence). V was clipped by 3 bases and J by 2 bases, with 7 bases between them. CDR3 length equals 13 residues. The CDR3 nucleotides are TGTGCCAGTAGTATTTACAGGAACTATGGCTACACCTTC. Its translation: CASSIYRNYGYTF. The full variable domain, rest sourced from reference TRBV19 and TRBJ1-2, is DGGITQSPKYLFRKEGQNVTLSCEQNLNHDAMYWYRQDPGQGLRLIYYSQIVNDFQKGDIAEGYSVSREKKESFPLTVTSAQKNPTAFYLCASSIYRNYGYTFGSGTRLTVV.

The V call is TRBV18, the J call TRBJ2-5; 7 bases match TRBD2. Losses at the gene ends were 8 bases for V and 1 base for J; bases not matched to a gene: 7. The length of the CDR3 is 14 residues. CDR1 is KGHSH, CDR2 LQKENI, per germline. The CDR3 sequence: CASGGGSGQETQYF. As DNA, the CDR3 is TGTGCCAGCGGCGGGGGTAGCGGCCAAGAGACCCAGTACTTC.

This clone came up a few times. This chain joins TRBV18 and TRBJ1-3; no clear D gene. Germline assignment: CDR1 KGHSH and CDR2 LQKENI. V lost 2 bases and J 0 bases, leaving 11 bases between the germline ends. The CDR3 runs to 16 residues. The DNA of the CDR3 is TGTGCCAGCTCACCAGCCAGCCCCTTCTCTGGAAACACCATATATTTT. It is translated as CASSPASPFSGNTIYF. The full variable domain, in which reference TRBV18 and TRBJ1-3 provide the parts outside the CDR3, is NAGVMQNPRHLVRRRGQEARLRCSPMKGHSHVYWYRQLPEEGLKFMVYLQKENIIDESGMPKERFSAEFPKEGPSILRIQQVVRGDSAAYFCASSPASPFSGNTIYFGEGSWLTVV.

V usage is TRBV7-2 and J usage is TRBJ2-3; 10 nucleotides match TRBD2. The junction had 8 bases not matched to a gene; V was cut back by 6 bases and J by 5 bases. The CDR3 is made up of 15 amino acids. CDR1 and CDR2 from the germline V gene are SGHTA and FQGNSA. CDR3 in amino acids: CASRSRTSGRDTQYF. In DNA form, the CDR3 reads TGTGCCAGCAGGAGTAGGACTAGCGGAAGAGATACGCAGTATTTT. Using reference TRBV7-2 and TRBJ2-3 for the parts outside the CDR3, the full variable domain is GAGVSQSPSNKVTEKGKDVELRCDPISGHTALYWYRQSLGQGLEFLIYFQGNSAPDKSGLPSDRFSAERTGGSVSTLTIQRTQQEDSAVYLCASRSRTSGRDTQYFGPGTRLTVL.

The chain links TRBV2 to TRBJ2-7; D unresolved. This CDR3 has 13 amino acids. Germline CDR1 and CDR2: SNHLY and FYNNEI. V lost 8 bases, J lost 1 base, and 12 bases lay in between. CDR3 in amino acids: CASVWGPSYEQYF. The DNA for the CDR3 is TGTGCCAGCGTGTGGGGTCCTTCCTACGAGCAGTACTTC.